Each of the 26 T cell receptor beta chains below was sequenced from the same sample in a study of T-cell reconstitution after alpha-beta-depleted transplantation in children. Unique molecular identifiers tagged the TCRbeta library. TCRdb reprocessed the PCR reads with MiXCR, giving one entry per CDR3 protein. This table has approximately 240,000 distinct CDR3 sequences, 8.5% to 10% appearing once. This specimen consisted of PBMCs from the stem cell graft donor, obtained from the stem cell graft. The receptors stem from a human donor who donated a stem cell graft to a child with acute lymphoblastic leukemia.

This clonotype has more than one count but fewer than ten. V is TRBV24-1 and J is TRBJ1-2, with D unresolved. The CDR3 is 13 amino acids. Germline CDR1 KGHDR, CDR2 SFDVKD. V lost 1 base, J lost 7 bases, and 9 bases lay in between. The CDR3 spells CATSDFDGRGYTF. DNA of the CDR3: TGTGCCACCAGTGATTTCGACGGACGTGGCTACACCTTC.

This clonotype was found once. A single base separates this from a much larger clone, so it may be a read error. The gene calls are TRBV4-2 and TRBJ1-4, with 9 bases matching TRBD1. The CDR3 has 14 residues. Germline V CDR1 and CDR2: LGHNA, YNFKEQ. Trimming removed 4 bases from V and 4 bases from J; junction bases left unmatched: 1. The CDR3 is CASSPDRGNEKLFF. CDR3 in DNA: TGTGCCAGCAGCCCGGACAGGGGTAATGAAAAACTGTTTTTT.

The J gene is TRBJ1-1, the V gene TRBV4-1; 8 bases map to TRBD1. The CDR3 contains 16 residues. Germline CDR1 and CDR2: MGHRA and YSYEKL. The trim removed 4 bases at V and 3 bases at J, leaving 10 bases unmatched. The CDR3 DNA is TGCGCCAGCAGCCCATCACCGGACAGGGTGGACACTGAAGCTTTCTTT. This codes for CASSPSPDRVDTEAFF.

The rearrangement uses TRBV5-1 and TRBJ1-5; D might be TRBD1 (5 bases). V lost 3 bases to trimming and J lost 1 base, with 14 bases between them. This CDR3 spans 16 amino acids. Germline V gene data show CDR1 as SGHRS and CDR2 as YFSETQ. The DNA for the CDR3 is TGCGCCAGCAGCTCTCGGCCCCGACAGAGCAATCAGCCCCAGCATTTT. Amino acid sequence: CASSSRPRQSNQPQHF. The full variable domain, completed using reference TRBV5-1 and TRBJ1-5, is KAGVTQTPRYLIKTRGQQVTLSCSPISGHRSVSWYQQTPGQGLQFLFEYFSETQRNKGNFPGRFSGRQFSNSRSEMNVSTLELGDSALYLCASSSRPRQSNQPQHFGDGTRLSIL.

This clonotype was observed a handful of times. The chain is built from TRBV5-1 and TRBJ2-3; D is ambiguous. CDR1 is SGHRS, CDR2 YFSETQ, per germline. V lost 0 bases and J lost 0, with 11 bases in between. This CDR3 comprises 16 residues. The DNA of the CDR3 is TGCGCCAGCAGCTTGGAGATCAAGTACAGCACAGATACGCAGTATTTT. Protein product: CASSLEIKYSTDTQYF.

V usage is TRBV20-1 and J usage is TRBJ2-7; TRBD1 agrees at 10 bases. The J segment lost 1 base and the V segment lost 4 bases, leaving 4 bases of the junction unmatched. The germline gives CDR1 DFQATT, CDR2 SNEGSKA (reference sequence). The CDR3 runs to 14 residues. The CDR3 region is CSATTGGRSYEQYF. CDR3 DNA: TGCAGTGCTACGACAGGGGGCCGATCCTACGAGCAGTACTTC.

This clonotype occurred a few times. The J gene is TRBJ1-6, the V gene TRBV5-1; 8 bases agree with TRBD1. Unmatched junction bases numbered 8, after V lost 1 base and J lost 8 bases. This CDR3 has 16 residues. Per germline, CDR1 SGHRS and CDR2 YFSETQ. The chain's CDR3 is CASSLSAGGSDSPLHF. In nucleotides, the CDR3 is TGCGCCAGCAGCTTGAGTGCAGGGGGCTCAGATTCACCCCTCCACTTT. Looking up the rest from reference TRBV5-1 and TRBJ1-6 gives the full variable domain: KAGVTQTPRYLIKTRGQQVTLSCSPISGHRSVSWYQQTPGQGLQFLFEYFSETQRNKGNFPGRFSGRQFSNSRSEMNVSTLELGDSALYLCASSLSAGGSDSPLHFGNGTRLTVT.

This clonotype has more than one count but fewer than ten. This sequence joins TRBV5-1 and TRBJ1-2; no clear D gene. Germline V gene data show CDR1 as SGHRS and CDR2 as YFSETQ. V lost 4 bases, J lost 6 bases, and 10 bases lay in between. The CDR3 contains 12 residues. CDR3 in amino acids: CASSLDFNGYTF. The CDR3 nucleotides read TGCGCCAGCAGCCTTGACTTCAATGGCTACACCTTC.

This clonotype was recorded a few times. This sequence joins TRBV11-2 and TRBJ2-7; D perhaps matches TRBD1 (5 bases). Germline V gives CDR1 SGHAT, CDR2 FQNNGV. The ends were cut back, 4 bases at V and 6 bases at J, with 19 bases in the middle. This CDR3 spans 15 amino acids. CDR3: CASSSSQGVGIEQYF. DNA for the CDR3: TGTGCCAGCAGCTCCTCCCAGGGTGTAGGAATCGAGCAGTACTTC.

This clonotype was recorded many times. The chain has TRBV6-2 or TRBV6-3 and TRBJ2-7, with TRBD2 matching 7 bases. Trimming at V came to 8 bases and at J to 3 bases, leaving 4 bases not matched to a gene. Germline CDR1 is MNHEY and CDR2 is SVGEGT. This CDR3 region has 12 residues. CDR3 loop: CASRGGNYEQYF. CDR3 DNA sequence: TGTGCCAGCCGGGGAGGGAACTACGAGCAGTACTTC.

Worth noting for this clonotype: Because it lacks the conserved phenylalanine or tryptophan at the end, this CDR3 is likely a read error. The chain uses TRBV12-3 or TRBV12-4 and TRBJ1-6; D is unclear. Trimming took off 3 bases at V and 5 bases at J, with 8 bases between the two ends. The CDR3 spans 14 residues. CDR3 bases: TGTGCCAGCAGTTTGGGCAGAAATAATTCACCCCTCCACTGT. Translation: CASSLGRNNSPLHC.

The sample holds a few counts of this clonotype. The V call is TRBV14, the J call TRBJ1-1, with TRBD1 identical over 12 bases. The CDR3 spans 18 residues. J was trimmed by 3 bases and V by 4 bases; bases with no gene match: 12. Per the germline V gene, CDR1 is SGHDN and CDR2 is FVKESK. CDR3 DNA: TGTGCCAGCAGCCCTAGGGACAGGGGGCGAAGGAGGTACACTGAAGCTTTCTTT. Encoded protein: CASSPRDRGRRRYTEAFF.

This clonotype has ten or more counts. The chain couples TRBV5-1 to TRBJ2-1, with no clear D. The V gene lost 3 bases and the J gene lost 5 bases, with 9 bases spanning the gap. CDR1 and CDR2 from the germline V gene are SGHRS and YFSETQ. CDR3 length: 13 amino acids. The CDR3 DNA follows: TGCGCCAGCAGCTGGTCAGAAGACAATGAGCAGTTCTTC. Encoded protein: CASSWSEDNEQFF.

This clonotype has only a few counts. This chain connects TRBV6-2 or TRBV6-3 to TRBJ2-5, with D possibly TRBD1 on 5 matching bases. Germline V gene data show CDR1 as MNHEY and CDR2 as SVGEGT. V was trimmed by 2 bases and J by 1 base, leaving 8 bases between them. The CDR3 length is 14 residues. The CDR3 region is CASSYSRVQETQYF. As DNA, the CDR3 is TGTGCCAGCAGTTACAGCAGGGTCCAAGAGACCCAGTACTTC.

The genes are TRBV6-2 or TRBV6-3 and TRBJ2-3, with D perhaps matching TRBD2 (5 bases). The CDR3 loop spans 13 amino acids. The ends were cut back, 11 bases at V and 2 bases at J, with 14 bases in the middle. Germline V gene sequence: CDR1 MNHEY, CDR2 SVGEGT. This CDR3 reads CALSRGATDTQYF. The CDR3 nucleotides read TGTGCCCTGAGTCGGGGAGCCACAGATACGCAGTATTTT.

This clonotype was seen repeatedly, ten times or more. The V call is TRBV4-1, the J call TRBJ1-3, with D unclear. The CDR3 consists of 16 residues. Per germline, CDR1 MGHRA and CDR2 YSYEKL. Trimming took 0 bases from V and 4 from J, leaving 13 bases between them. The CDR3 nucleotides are TGCGCCAGCAGCCAAGATCCTGGCGGGCGCGGAAACACCATATATTTT. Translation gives CASSQDPGGRGNTIYF.

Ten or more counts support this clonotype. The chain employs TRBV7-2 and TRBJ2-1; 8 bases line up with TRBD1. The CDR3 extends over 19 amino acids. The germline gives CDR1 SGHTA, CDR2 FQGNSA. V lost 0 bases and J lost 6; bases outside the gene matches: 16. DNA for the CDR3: TGTGCCAGCAGCTTAGCGCAGGGGGCGCAGTCGGGCATTCTCAATGAGCAGTTCTTC. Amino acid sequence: CASSLAQGAQSGILNEQFF.

The CDR3: CAIGDSGGNEKLFF. Written as DNA, the CDR3 is TGTGCCATCGGGGACAGCGGGGGTAATGAAAAACTGTTTTTT. The chain is built from TRBV6-1 and TRBJ1-4; TRBD1 matches at 7 bases. Germline CDR1 and CDR2: MNHNS and SASEGT. Trimming cost V 10 bases and J 4 bases; bases outside gene matches: 9. CDR3 length: 14 residues.

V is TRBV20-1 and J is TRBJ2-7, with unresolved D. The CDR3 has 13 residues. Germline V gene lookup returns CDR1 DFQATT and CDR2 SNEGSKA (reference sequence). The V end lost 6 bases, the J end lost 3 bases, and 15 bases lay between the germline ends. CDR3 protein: CSATSWQSYEQYF. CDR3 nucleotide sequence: TGCAGTGCAACCTCATGGCAGAGCTACGAGCAGTACTTC.

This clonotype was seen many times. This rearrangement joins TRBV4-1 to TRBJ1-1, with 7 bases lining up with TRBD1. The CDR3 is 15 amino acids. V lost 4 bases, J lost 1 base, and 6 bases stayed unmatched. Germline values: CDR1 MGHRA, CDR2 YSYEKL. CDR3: CASSLYGQENTEAFF. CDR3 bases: TGCGCCAGCAGCCTATACGGACAGGAGAACACTGAAGCTTTCTTT.

The CDR3 DNA follows: TGTGCCAGCAGCCCTGTGGGGAGGTGGCGGGGGGTCCCCTACGAGCAGTACTTC. As protein: CASSPVGRWRGVPYEQYF. This chain joins TRBV11-2 and TRBJ2-7, with TRBD2 identical over 8 bases. J gave up 2 bases and V 5 bases, and 17 bases lay outside the gene matches. This CDR3 comprises 18 residues. Germline-derived CDR1 and CDR2 are SGHAT and FQNNGV.

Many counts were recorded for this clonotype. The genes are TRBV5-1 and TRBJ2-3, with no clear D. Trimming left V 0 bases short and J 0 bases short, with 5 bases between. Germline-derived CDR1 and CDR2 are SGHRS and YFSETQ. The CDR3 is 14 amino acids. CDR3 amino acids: CASSLVQSTDTQYF. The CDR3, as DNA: TGCGCCAGCAGCTTGGTACAGAGCACAGATACGCAGTATTTT.

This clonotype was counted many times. CDR3 in DNA: TGTGCCACCGGACTAGTCGGGCTCGAGCAGTACTTC. Its translation: CATGLVGLEQYF. The rearrangement links TRBV6-5 to TRBJ2-7; 7 positions match TRBD2. CDR1 MNHEY and CDR2 SVGAGI come from the germline V gene. CDR3 length: 12 amino acids. V lost 10 bases, J lost 6 bases, and 9 bases stayed unmatched.

The CDR3 protein is CSAAKGGANTGELFF. The CDR3 DNA follows: TGCAGTGCGGCAAAAGGGGGGGCGAACACCGGGGAGCTGTTTTTT. This sequence joins TRBV20-1 and TRBJ2-2, with D perhaps TRBD2 (7 bases). V lost 6 bases, J lost 0 bases, and 14 bases lay in between. Germline V gene lookup returns CDR1 DFQATT and CDR2 SNEGSKA (reference sequence). This CDR3 is built from 15 residues.

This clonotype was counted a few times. The CDR3 protein is CSARQQTDSPLHF. For the CDR3, the DNA is TGCAGTGCTAGGCAGCAGACAGATTCACCCCTCCACTTT. The chain uses TRBV20-1 and TRBJ1-6; tentative D call: TRBD1 (5 bases). CDR1 DFQATT and CDR2 SNEGSKA come from the germline V gene (reference sequence). Trimming removed 3 bases at V and 8 bases at J, with 11 bases between. The CDR3 has 13 amino acids.

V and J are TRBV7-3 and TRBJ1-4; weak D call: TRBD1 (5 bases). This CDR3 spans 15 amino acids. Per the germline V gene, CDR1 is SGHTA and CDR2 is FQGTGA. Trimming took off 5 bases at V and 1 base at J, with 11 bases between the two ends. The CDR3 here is CASSPRGGTNEKLFF. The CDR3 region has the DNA TGTGCCAGCAGCCCGCGGGGGGGAACTAATGAAAAACTGTTTTTT.